Shown below are 15 T cell receptor beta chains from a single sample sequenced in a study of monozygotic twins with inflammatory bowel disease. TCRdb reanalyzed the 5' RACE reads and collapses them to one entry per CDR3 protein, without DNA. Its listing shows about 110,000 distinct CDR3 sequences. Sequencing was done on a sample of blood. The source is a human donor with ulcerative colitis or Crohn's disease, or a healthy co-twin of an affected twin (not recorded which).

The gene calls are TRBV5-6 and TRBJ1-2; TCRdb lists TRBD1, though no DNA is available to test this call. CDR1 and CDR2 from the germline V gene are SGHDT and YYEEEE. The CDR3 covers 15 residues. The chain's CDR3 is CASRLRDIPNYGYTF.

The chain recombines TRBV28 with TRBJ2-7. Germline values: CDR1 MDHEN, CDR2 SYDVKM. This CDR3 is built from 15 residues. CDR3 loop: CASSLSVGISYEQYF.

The V and J genes are TRBV7-6 and TRBJ1-1; without DNA, the TCRdb call of TRBD1 cannot be checked. The CDR3 covers 18 residues. Germline-derived CDR1 and CDR2 are SGHVS and FNYEAQ. CDR3 sequence: CASSTIRGRGLKNTEAFF.

V and J are TRBV6-6 and TRBJ2-5. Per the germline V gene, CDR1 is MNHNY and CDR2 is SVGAGI (reference sequence). The length of the CDR3 is 14 residues. The CDR3 sequence is CASSYRREKETQYF.

This rearrangement joins TRBV7-6 to TRBJ2-5; lacking DNA, the TRBD1 call made by TCRdb goes unchecked. The CDR3 loop spans 16 amino acids. Looked up from germline, CDR1 is SGHVS and CDR2 is FNYEAQ. This CDR3 reads CASSLAGTEYQETQYF.

This chain uses TRBV7-3 with TRBJ2-1; TCRdb lists TRBD1, though no DNA is available to test this call. Germline V gene sequence: CDR1 SGHTA, CDR2 FQGTGA. The CDR3 is 16 residues long. CDR3: CASSLNREGAANEQFF. Full variable domain (missing parts from reference TRBV7-3 and TRBJ2-1): GAGVSQTPSNKVTEKGKYVELRCDPISGHTALYWYRQSLGQGPEFLIYFQGTGAADDSGLPNDRFFAVRPEGSVSTLKIQRTERGDSAVYLCASSLNREGAANEQFFGPGTRLTVL.

The chain carries TRBV10-3 and TRBJ2-6; the D call of TRBD1 rests on TCRdb alone, since no DNA is present to check it. Germline CDR1 reads ENHRY; CDR2 reads SYGVKD. This CDR3 is built from 17 residues. The CDR3 here is CAISDRGGGAGANVLTF.

The gene calls are TRBV7-6 and TRBJ2-7; TCRdb gives TRBD1 as the D gene, but with no DNA this cannot be confirmed. Germline V gene sequence: CDR1 SGHVS, CDR2 FNYEAQ. The CDR3 consists of 17 residues. This CDR3 reads CASSLGGGTGRLWEQYF.

V and J are TRBV7-2 and TRBJ2-3. Germline assignment: CDR1 SGHTA and CDR2 FQGNSA. There are 16 residues in the CDR3. This chain's CDR3 is CASSLGPARNTDTQYF.

The J gene is TRBJ2-1, the V gene TRBV12-3 or TRBV12-4; TCRdb names TRBD2, which stays unverified in the absence of DNA. The CDR3 is 15 amino acids. The CDR3 loop is CASSPLAGVDHGQFF.

The chain carries TRBV7-3 and TRBJ1-3; TCRdb selects TRBD1, and the lack of DNA leaves this call unchecked. The CDR3 totals 13 residues. The germline CDR1 and CDR2 sequences are SGHTA and FQGTGA. The CDR3 loop reads CASSFPPGNTIYF.

The rearrangement links TRBV28 to TRBJ1-5. This CDR3 has 13 amino acids. The germline gives CDR1 MDHEN, CDR2 SYDVKM. CDR3 sequence: CASSSTGNQPQHF. Together with reference TRBV28 and TRBJ1-5, the CDR3 gives the full variable domain: DVKVTQSSRYLVKRTGEKVFLECVQDMDHENMFWYRQDPGLGLRLIYFSYDVKMKEKGDIPEGYSVSREKKERFSLILESASTNQTSMYLCASSSTGNQPQHFGDGTRLSIL.

The chain is built from TRBV27 and TRBJ2-1; with no DNA, the TCRdb D assignment of TRBD2 cannot be verified. The CDR3 covers 19 residues. CDR1 is MNHEY, CDR2 SMNVEV, per germline (reference sequence). The CDR3 protein is CASAAYSGLAEGPYNEQFF.

The V gene is TRBV6-6, the J gene TRBJ2-6. Germline CDR1 is MNHNY and CDR2 is SVGAGI (reference sequence). This CDR3 has 13 amino acids. CDR3 loop: CASTMGRANVLTF.

The CDR3 loop is CASLRQAPYGYTF. The V gene is TRBV28, the J gene TRBJ1-2; TCRdb picks TRBD1, but there is no DNA to check that call. CDR3 length equals 13 residues. Germline CDR1 reads MDHEN; CDR2 reads SYDVKM.